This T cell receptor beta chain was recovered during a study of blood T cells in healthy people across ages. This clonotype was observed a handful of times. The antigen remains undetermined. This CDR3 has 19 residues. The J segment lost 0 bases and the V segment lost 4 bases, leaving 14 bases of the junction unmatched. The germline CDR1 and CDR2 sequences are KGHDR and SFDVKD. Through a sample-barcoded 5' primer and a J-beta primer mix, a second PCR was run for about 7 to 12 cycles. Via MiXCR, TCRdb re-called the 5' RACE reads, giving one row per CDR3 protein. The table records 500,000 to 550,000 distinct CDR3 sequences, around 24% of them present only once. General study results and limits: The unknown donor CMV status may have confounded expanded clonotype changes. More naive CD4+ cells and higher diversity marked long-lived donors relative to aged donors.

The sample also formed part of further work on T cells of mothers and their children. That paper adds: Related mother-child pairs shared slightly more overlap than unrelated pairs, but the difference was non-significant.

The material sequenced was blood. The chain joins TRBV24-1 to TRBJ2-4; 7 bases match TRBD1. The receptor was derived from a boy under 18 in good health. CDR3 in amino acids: CATSDRDSSPLGAKNIQYF. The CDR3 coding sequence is TGTGCCACCAGTGACCGGGACAGCTCCCCGCTTGGAGCCAAAAACATTCAGTACTTC.